This TCR beta chain was observed in a study of blood T cells in healthy people across ages. Study outcomes and limitations: Changes in expanded clonotypes were possibly confounded, as the CMV status of donors was unknown.

The CDR3 is 20 amino acids. The V end was cut by 5 bases, the J end by 7 bases, with 32 bases between. Remarks on this clonotype: The target antigen is unknown.

A second PCR of roughly 7 to 11 cycles used a sample-barcoded 5' primer and a J-beta primer mix. No fewer than 2.5 million CDR3-containing paired-end reads came from each sample. TCRdb re-derived calls from the 5' RACE reads in MiXCR, one entry per CDR3 protein. This table has 900,000 to 950,000 distinct CDR3 sequences, about 29% appearing once. This sample also appeared in a second study, on T cells of mothers and their children. From that second work: When the second PCR was run, its M1S primer added sample barcodes and 2-4 random nucleotides.

The chain uses TRBV12-3 or TRBV12-4 and TRBJ2-2; either TRBD1 or TRBD2 may fit D (6 bases each). The sequenced sample consisted of blood. The TCR comes from a woman aged 40 to 50 in good health. CDR3 residues: CASSPRVGLAWGARSGELFF. CDR3 in DNA: TGTGCCAGCAGTCCCCGGGTCGGTCTAGCGTGGGGGGCGAGGAGCGGGGAGCTGTTTTTT.